This T cell receptor (beta chain) was sequenced in a study of T cell clones after liver transplantation. Study-wide context: Patients counted as tolerant after at least one year off all immunosuppression, enzymes not exceeding twice normal. The study's findings and limits: Migration into the graft, not deletion, may explain lost graft donor-reactive T cells. A larger donor-reactive than third-party decline suggested partial antigen-specific deletion.

CDR1 and CDR2 (germline): SGHTA, FQGNSA. This CDR3 comprises 18 residues. V dropped 5 bases and J dropped 1; count of bases not matched to a gene: 12. Thawed unstimulated PBMCs were FACS-sorted by CD3, CD4 and CD8 into two populations. This table comes from immunoSEQ multiplex PCR, and its TCRdb copy is limited to in-frame clones, with some not included. The table shows roughly 56,000 clones, with 55% to 85% occurring only once. Note on this clone: What it binds is not known.

The sample here was CD4+ T cells from blood, taken around 4.5 years after liver transplant. This sequence originates from a human patient who received a liver transplant. Some T cells could come from the graft donor. The V call is TRBV7-2, the J call TRBJ1-3; 9 bases match TRBD1. In DNA form, the CDR3 reads TGTGCCAGCAGCCTAACCGGGACAGGGTTGGGGTCTGGAAACACCATATATTTT. As protein: CASSLTGTGLGSGNTIYF.